The rows below give T cell receptor beta chains drawn from one sample of a study of CXCR3-negative and CXCR3-positive naive CD8 T cells. TCRdb re-called the 5' RACE reads and gives one entry per CDR3 protein, without DNA. This sample's clone table lists around 120,000 distinct CDR3 sequences. The sample was naive CXCR3+ CD8+ T cells from blood. The receptor source for this set is a human donor in good health. Some clones in this sample may be carry-over from other donors' samples. Each CDR3 is given with its conserved first and last residue.

v_call: TRBV6-6
j_call: TRBJ2-2
cdr3_aa: CASIHTLAGGLGGELFF

v_call: TRBV9
j_call: TRBJ2-3
cdr3_aa: CASSEPYRPDTQYF

v_call: TRBV27
j_call: TRBJ2-7
cdr3_aa: CASGGGVIYEQYF

v_call: TRBV6-6
j_call: TRBJ1-2
cdr3_aa: CASQGGQGYGYTF

v_call: TRBV7-9
j_call: TRBJ2-7
cdr3_aa: CASSARGGVYEQYF

v_call: TRBV15
j_call: TRBJ1-1
cdr3_aa: CATSNDYYSMNTEAFF

v_call: TRBV13
j_call: TRBJ1-1
cdr3_aa: CASSTGRQNTEAFF

v_call: TRBV20-1
j_call: TRBJ2-2
cdr3_aa: CSATQRGNTGELFF

v_call: TRBV12-3/TRBV12-4
j_call: TRBJ1-5
cdr3_aa: CASSWDSNQPQHF

v_call: TRBV29-1
j_call: TRBJ2-7
cdr3_aa: CSVEDMGRLPYEQYF

v_call: TRBV25-1
j_call: TRBJ2-5
cdr3_aa: CASSSPYRGRGETQYF

v_call: TRBV13
j_call: TRBJ2-3
cdr3_aa: CASKHRDPSTDTQYF

v_call: TRBV29-1
j_call: TRBJ1-2
cdr3_aa: CSAPDSKGYGYTF

v_call: TRBV9
j_call: TRBJ2-4
cdr3_aa: CASSVESTGLAKNIQYF

v_call: TRBV5-4
j_call: TRBJ2-7
cdr3_aa: CASSLDDSREQYF

v_call: TRBV14
j_call: TRBJ1-2
cdr3_aa: CASSQGLGTLNYGYTF

v_call: TRBV4-3
j_call: TRBJ2-7
cdr3_aa: CASSQTLGGALYEQYF

v_call: TRBV9
j_call: TRBJ2-7
cdr3_aa: CASSVGLAGWNEQYF

v_call: TRBV28
j_call: TRBJ2-7
cdr3_aa: CASSETGGTRYEQYF

v_call: TRBV24-1
j_call: TRBJ1-2
cdr3_aa: CATSDGYTDGYTF

v_call: TRBV27
j_call: TRBJ1-2
cdr3_aa: CASSLLGQGYGYTF

v_call: TRBV29-1
j_call: TRBJ2-7
cdr3_aa: CSVVVPGYEQYF

v_call: TRBV14
j_call: TRBJ1-6
cdr3_aa: CASSPGHTNSPLHF

v_call: TRBV4-3
j_call: TRBJ2-2
cdr3_aa: CASSQVWSAGGFTGELFF

v_call: TRBV6-1
j_call: TRBJ2-7
cdr3_aa: CASSVGTYEQYF

v_call: TRBV6-5
j_call: TRBJ1-4
cdr3_aa: CASSSAGTGDTATNEKLFF

v_call: TRBV7-2
j_call: TRBJ2-1
cdr3_aa: CASSSGEGPAYNEQFF

v_call: TRBV6-2/TRBV6-3
j_call: TRBJ2-7
cdr3_aa: CASTSGHRTYEQYF

v_call: TRBV9
j_call: TRBJ1-1
cdr3_aa: CASSVGTGVTEAFF

v_call: TRBV19
j_call: TRBJ2-7
cdr3_aa: CASSRDSFEGGYEQYF

v_call: TRBV14
j_call: TRBJ2-6
cdr3_aa: CASSFGSGANVLTF

v_call: TRBV6-2/TRBV6-3
j_call: TRBJ1-1
cdr3_aa: CASSRTPSNTEAFF

v_call: TRBV29-1
j_call: TRBJ2-1
cdr3_aa: CSVEDPDSSYNEQFF

v_call: TRBV15
j_call: TRBJ2-1
cdr3_aa: CATSRVTGRSEQFF

v_call: TRBV3-1
j_call: TRBJ1-5
cdr3_aa: CASSQATGNQPQHF

v_call: TRBV12-3/TRBV12-4
j_call: TRBJ1-1
cdr3_aa: CASGQMGTEAFF

v_call: TRBV4-2
j_call: TRBJ2-1
cdr3_aa: CASSQDLASGYNEQFF

v_call: TRBV28
j_call: TRBJ2-7
cdr3_aa: CASSLLNRESREQYF

v_call: TRBV7-2
j_call: TRBJ2-1
cdr3_aa: CASRALWDSPHNEQFF

v_call: TRBV9
j_call: TRBJ2-7
cdr3_aa: CASSVAPGITYEQYF

v_call: TRBV12-3/TRBV12-4
j_call: TRBJ2-7
cdr3_aa: CASSLPGLSYEQYF

v_call: TRBV12-3/TRBV12-4
j_call: TRBJ1-2
cdr3_aa: CASSLSHREGYTF

v_call: TRBV7-6
j_call: TRBJ1-1
cdr3_aa: CASSLGLGGYTEAFF

v_call: TRBV15
j_call: TRBJ1-5
cdr3_aa: CATSRVPSQGANQPQHF

v_call: TRBV5-1
j_call: TRBJ2-2
cdr3_aa: CASNSGTGDPGELFF

v_call: TRBV7-9
j_call: TRBJ2-1
cdr3_aa: CASSLTSGGASEQFF

v_call: TRBV9
j_call: TRBJ2-7
cdr3_aa: CASSVGLGGYEQYF

v_call: TRBV19
j_call: TRBJ2-1
cdr3_aa: CASSSEVPDNEQFF

v_call: TRBV19
j_call: TRBJ2-5
cdr3_aa: CASSPGTMRGETQYF

v_call: TRBV29-1
j_call: TRBJ2-2
cdr3_aa: CSVVRSNTGELFF

v_call: TRBV5-1
j_call: TRBJ2-2
cdr3_aa: CASSPGPENTGELFF

v_call: TRBV25-1
j_call: TRBJ2-7
cdr3_aa: CASNKESDSYEQYF

v_call: TRBV29-1
j_call: TRBJ1-1
cdr3_aa: CSVDETGTAEAFF

v_call: TRBV10-3
j_call: TRBJ2-3
cdr3_aa: CAISEPGLAGDTQYF

v_call: TRBV20-1
j_call: TRBJ2-6
cdr3_aa: CSARKISSGANVLTF

v_call: TRBV12-3/TRBV12-4
j_call: TRBJ2-1
cdr3_aa: CASIDRGRPNNEQFF

v_call: TRBV27
j_call: TRBJ1-5
cdr3_aa: CASRETGQYNQPQHF

v_call: TRBV5-5
j_call: TRBJ2-7
cdr3_aa: CASTTGIDRVYEQYF

v_call: TRBV9
j_call: TRBJ2-7
cdr3_aa: CPSSASSGVTYEQYF